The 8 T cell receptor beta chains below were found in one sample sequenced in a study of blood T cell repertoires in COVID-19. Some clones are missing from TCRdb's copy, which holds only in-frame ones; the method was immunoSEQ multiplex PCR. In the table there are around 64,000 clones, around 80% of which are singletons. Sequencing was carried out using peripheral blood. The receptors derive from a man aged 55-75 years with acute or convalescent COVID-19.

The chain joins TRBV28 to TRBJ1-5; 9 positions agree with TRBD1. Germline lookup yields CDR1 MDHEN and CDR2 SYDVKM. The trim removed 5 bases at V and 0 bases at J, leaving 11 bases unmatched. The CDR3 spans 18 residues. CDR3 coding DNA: TGTGCCAGCAGTACCATTCCCGGGACAGGGTATAGCAATCAGCCCCAGCATTTT. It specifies CASSTIPGTGYSNQPQHF.

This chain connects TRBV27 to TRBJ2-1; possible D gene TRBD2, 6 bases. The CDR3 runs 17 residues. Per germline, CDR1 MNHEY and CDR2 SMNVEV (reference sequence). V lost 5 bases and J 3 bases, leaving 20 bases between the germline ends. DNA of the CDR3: TGTGCCAGCAGTGCCCCTCGGTCAGGCGGGATCTACAATGAGCAGTTCTTC. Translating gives CASSAPRSGGIYNEQFF.

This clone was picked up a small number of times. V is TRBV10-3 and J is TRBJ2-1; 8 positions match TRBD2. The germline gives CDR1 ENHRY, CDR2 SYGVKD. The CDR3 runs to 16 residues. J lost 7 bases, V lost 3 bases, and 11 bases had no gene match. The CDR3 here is CAISDRVRGEGNEQFF. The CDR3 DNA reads TGTGCCATCAGTGATAGGGTGCGGGGGGAAGGGAATGAGCAGTTCTTC.

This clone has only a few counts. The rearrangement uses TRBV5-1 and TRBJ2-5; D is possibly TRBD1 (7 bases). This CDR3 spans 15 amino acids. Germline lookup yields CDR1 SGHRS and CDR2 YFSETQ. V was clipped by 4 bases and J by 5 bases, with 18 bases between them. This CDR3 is CASSRRQGGGETQYF. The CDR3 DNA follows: TGCGCCAGCAGCCGCCGACAGGGTGGAGGGGAGACCCAGTACTTC. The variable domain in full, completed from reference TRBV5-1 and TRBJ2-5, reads KAGVTQTPRYLIKTRGQQVTLSCSPISGHRSVSWYQQTPGQGLQFLFEYFSETQRNKGNFPGRFSGRQFSNSRSEMNVSTLELGDSALYLCASSRRQGGGETQYFGPGTRLLVL.

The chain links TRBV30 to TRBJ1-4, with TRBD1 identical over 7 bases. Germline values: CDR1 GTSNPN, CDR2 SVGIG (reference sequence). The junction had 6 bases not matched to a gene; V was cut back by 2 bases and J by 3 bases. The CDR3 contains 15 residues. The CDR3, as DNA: TGTGCCTGGAGTAGGAGGGGGCATCCTAATGAAAAACTGTTTTTT. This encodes CAWSRRGHPNEKLFF.

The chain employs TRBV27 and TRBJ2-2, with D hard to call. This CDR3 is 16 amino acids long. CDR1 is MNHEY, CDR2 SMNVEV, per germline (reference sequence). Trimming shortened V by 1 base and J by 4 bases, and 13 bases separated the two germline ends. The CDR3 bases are TGTGCCAGCAGTTTATATCAGTATTCGGGCACCGGGGAGCTGTTTTTT. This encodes CASSLYQYSGTGELFF.

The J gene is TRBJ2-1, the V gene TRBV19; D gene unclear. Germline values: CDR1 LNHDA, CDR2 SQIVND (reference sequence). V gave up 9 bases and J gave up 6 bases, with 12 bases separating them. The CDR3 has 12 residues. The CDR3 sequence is CASNRSPNEQFF. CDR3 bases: TGTGCCAGCAATCGAAGCCCCAATGAGCAGTTCTTC. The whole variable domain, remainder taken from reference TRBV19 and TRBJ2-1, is DGGITQSPKYLFRKEGQNVTLSCEQNLNHDAMYWYRQDPGQGLRLIYYSQIVNDFQKGDIAEGYSVSREKKESFPLTVTSAQKNPTAFYLCASNRSPNEQFFGPGTRLTVL.

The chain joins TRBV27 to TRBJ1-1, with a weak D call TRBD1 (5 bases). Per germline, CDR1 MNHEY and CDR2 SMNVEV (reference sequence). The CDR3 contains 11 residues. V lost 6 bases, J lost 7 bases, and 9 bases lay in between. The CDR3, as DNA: TGTGCCAGCAGGACAGCCCTTGAAGCTTTCTTT. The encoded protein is CASRTALEAFF.